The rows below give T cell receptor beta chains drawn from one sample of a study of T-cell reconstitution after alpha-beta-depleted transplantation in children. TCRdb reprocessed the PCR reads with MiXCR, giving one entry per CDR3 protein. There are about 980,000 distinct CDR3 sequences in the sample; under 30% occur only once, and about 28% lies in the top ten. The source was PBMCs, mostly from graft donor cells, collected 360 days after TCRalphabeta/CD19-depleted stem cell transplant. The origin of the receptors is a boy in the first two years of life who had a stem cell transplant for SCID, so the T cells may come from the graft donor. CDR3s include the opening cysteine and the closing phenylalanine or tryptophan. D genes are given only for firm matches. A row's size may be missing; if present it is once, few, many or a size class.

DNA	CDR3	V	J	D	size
TGTGCCAGCAGCCAGACGACTAGCGGGCTCTACGAGCAGTACTTC	CASSQTTSGLYEQYF	TRBV3-1	TRBJ2-7	TRBD2	-
TGCAGTGCTCCCCGGACAGCCGCAGATACGCAGTATTTT	CSAPRTAADTQYF	TRBV20-1	TRBJ2-3	-	few
TGCAGTGCTAGAGGGCAGGGACAGTCCCATAGCAATCAGCCCCAGCATTTT	CSARGQGQSHSNQPQHF	TRBV20-1	TRBJ1-5	TRBD1	once
TGTGCCAGCAGAGGACGCGGGACAGGCACCTTATCGAACTTC	CASRGRGTGTLSNF	TRBV28	TRBJ2-7	TRBD1	-
TGTGCCACCAGCAGAGATGTTACACCGGCGGGCGAGCAGTACTTC	CATSRDVTPAGEQYF	TRBV15	TRBJ2-7	-	-
TGCGCCAGCAGCCAAGGTTGGGGACAGGCTAATGAAAAACTGTTTTTT	CASSQGWGQANEKLFF	TRBV4-1	TRBJ1-4	TRBD1	many
TGTGCCAGCAGTAAGGGACCCCTCCGGGAGCAGTACTTC	CASSKGPLREQYF	TRBV28	TRBJ2-7	-	-
TGTGCCAGCAGCCAAGGCAGGGGGCGCGTTTTAACAGATACGCAGTATTTT	CASSQGRGRVLTDTQYF	TRBV3-1	TRBJ2-3	TRBD1	-
TGTGCCAGCAGTTTAGAGTCGAACACTGAAGCTTTCTTT	CASSLESNTEAFF	TRBV12-3/TRBV12-4	TRBJ1-1	-	few
TGCGCCAGCAGCTCGAAAACGACAGGGGTGCATGAGCAGTTCTTC	CASSSKTTGVHEQFF	TRBV5-1	TRBJ2-1	TRBD1	-
TGTGCCAGCAGAGACAGGGAAAAGACCCAGTACTTC	CASRDREKTQYF	TRBV27	TRBJ2-5	TRBD1	-
TGCAGTGCTAGAGATCTGGACTATGGGAGAGAGACCCAGTACTTC	CSARDLDYGRETQYF	TRBV20-1	TRBJ2-5	-	-
TGTGCCAGCAGCTTCTTGCAGGGGGCGATAGATACGCAGTATTTT	CASSFLQGAIDTQYF	TRBV5-5	TRBJ2-3	TRBD1	-
TGTGCCAGTATCGCTTGGGATAGCTCCTACGAGCAGTACTTC	CASIAWDSSYEQYF	TRBV7-9	TRBJ2-7	-	-
TGTGCCAGCAGTTTTTACGGGACTAGCAGGGAGACCCAGTACTTC	CASSFYGTSRETQYF	TRBV28	TRBJ2-5	TRBD2	few
TGTGCCAGCAGTTTAACCCGTGTGAATGAGCAGTTCTTC	CASSLTRVNEQFF	TRBV12-3/TRBV12-4	TRBJ2-1	-	-
TGTGCCAGCAGCATAGGGACAGGCGCTAACTATGGCTACACCTTC	CASSIGTGANYGYTF	TRBV11-1	TRBJ1-2	TRBD1	-
TGTGCCAGCAGCCTGAGCGGGGGCTTCTACAATGAGCAGTTCTTC	CASSLSGGFYNEQFF	TRBV7-2	TRBJ2-1	TRBD2	few
TGCGCCAGCAGCCAAGAAAGGGTCGGAAGCTCTGGGGCCAACGTCCTGACTTTC	CASSQERVGSSGANVLTF	TRBV4-1	TRBJ2-6	-	few